The next 10 T cell receptor beta chains were all read from a single sample in a study of blood T cell repertoires in COVID-19. Assay: immunoSEQ multiplex PCR; the TCRdb copy retains only in-frame clones and omits some. The sample holds fewer than 80,000 clones; 90% are singletons and the top ten take around 2.5%. The material sequenced was peripheral blood. These receptors were obtained from a human donor in a cohort sampled during active COVID-19.

The table lists this clone with a count of one. The chain links TRBV11-2 to TRBJ1-1; D not certain. The CDR3 is made up of 13 amino acids. CDR1 and CDR2 (germline): SGHAT, FQNNGV. Trimming stripped 1 base from V and 4 bases from J, with 7 bases between. This CDR3 reads CASSLAGPTEAFF. DNA of the CDR3: TGTGCCAGCAGCTTAGCGGGTCCCACTGAAGCTTTCTTT.

This rearrangement joins TRBV9 to TRBJ1-1, with 10 bases fitting TRBD1. The germline CDR1 and CDR2 sequences are SGDLS and YYNGEE. CDR3 length: 15 residues. Losses at the gene ends were 4 bases for V and 6 bases for J; bases not matched to a gene: 9. CDR3 sequence: CASSTRTGGNSEAFF. In nucleotides, the CDR3 is TGTGCCAGCAGCACCCGGACAGGGGGTAATTCTGAAGCTTTCTTT.

The V and J genes are TRBV19 and TRBJ1-4, with 9 nucleotides matching TRBD1. The junction had 3 bases not matched to a gene; V was cut back by 8 bases and J by 5 bases. Germline V gene sequence: CDR1 LNHDA, CDR2 SQIVND (reference sequence). The CDR3 is made up of 13 amino acids. CDR3 sequence (DNA): TGTGCCAGTTCGGGACAGGGCAATGAAAAACTGTTTTTT. Its protein is CASSGQGNEKLFF.

CDR3 nucleotides: TGCAGCGTTGCCGGACTAGCGGGGGCTAGCTCCTACGAGCAGTACTTC. As protein: CSVAGLAGASSYEQYF. The chain employs TRBV29-1 and TRBJ2-7; 13 bases agree with TRBD2. V was pared by 4 bases and J by 0 bases, with 6 bases of the junction left unmatched. From germline, CDR1 is SQVTM and CDR2 ANQGSEA. There are 16 residues in the CDR3.

This chain uses TRBV7-9 with TRBJ1-5; D gene uncertain. Germline V gene sequence: CDR1 SEHNR, CDR2 FQNEAQ (reference sequence). V dropped 3 bases and J dropped 0 bases, with 9 bases sitting between them. The CDR3 runs to 15 residues. CDR3 sequence reads: CASSFYSDSNQPQHF. The CDR3 coding sequence is TGTGCCAGCAGCTTTTACTCTGATAGCAATCAGCCCCAGCATTTT.

The chain links TRBV5-6 to TRBJ2-5; a weak D match, TRBD1 (6 bases). Trimming took off 0 bases at V and 5 bases at J, with 8 bases between the two ends. Germline assignment: CDR1 SGHDT and CDR2 YYEEEE. The CDR3 extends over 13 amino acids. The CDR3 nucleotides are TGTGCCAGCAGCTTGGACAGGGTGGAGACCCAGTACTTC. Residues: CASSLDRVETQYF. The entire variable domain, with the rest obtained from reference TRBV5-6 and TRBJ2-5, is as follows: DAGVTQSPTHLIKTRGQQVTLRCSPKSGHDTVSWYQQALGQGPQFIFQYYEEEERQRGNFPDRFSGHQFPNYSSELNVNALLLGDSALYLCASSLDRVETQYFGPGTRLLVL.

This clone was observed a handful of times. The CDR3 DNA sequence: TGTGCCAGCAGTCGACAGGGATGGAACACCGGGGAGCTGTTTTTT. Translated, it gives CASSRQGWNTGELFF. J is TRBJ2-2 and V is TRBV28, with TRBD1 identical over 7 bases. With 5 bases clipped from V and 1 base from J, the junction kept 4 bases outside the gene matches. Germline loops: CDR1 MDHEN, CDR2 SYDVKM. The CDR3 loop spans 15 amino acids. The variable domain in full, with the rest retrieved from reference TRBV28 and TRBJ2-2, is DVKVTQSSRYLVKRTGEKVFLECVQDMDHENMFWYRQDPGLGLRLIYFSYDVKMKEKGDIPEGYSVSREKKERFSLILESASTNQTSMYLCASSRQGWNTGELFFGEGSRLTVL.

CDR3 DNA sequence: TGTGCCAGCTCACCCTTGCAAGCGACCAAAAACATTCAGTACTTC. Translation: CASSPLQATKNIQYF. V gene TRBV18 combines with J gene TRBJ2-4; D remains unclear. This CDR3 has 15 amino acids. Germline CDR1 is KGHSH and CDR2 is LQKENI. The ends were cut back, 3 bases at V and 2 bases at J, with 11 bases in the middle.

J is TRBJ2-7 and V is TRBV3-1 (or the pseudogene TRBV3-2), with 7 bases that match TRBD2. This CDR3 is 17 amino acids long. Trimming at V came to 3 bases and at J to 4 bases, leaving 15 bases not matched to a gene. Germline V gene sequence: CDR1 LGHDT, CDR2 YNNKEL (reference sequence). The CDR3 nucleotides are TGTGCCAGCAGCCAGAGTATGGGGCGGGAGCAGGAGTACGAGCAGTACTTC. It translates to CASSQSMGREQEYEQYF.

J is TRBJ1-5 and V is TRBV28; tentatively, D is TRBD1 (6 bases). Per the germline V gene, CDR1 is MDHEN and CDR2 is SYDVKM. Trimming left V 6 bases short and J 2 bases short, with 11 bases between. This CDR3 has 14 amino acids. The CDR3 sequence is CASSKGGGNQPQHF. The CDR3, as DNA: TGTGCCAGCAGCAAAGGGGGGGGCAATCAGCCCCAGCATTTT.